One sample yielded the 8 T cell receptor beta chains listed below, sequenced in a study of naive and memory T cell subsets. Two oligonucleotides, mixed equimolar, formed the beta constant-region primer covering TRBC1 and TRBC2. TCRdb re-derived calls from the UMI-ligation and nested PCR reads in MiXCR, one entry per CDR3 protein. The table shows approximately 89,000 distinct CDR3 sequences, with around 7% occurring only once. What was sequenced was central memory CD4+ T cells from blood. Receptors were obtained from a human donor in good health.

The rearrangement links TRBV6-6 to TRBJ2-1; D is unclear. Trimming took off 6 bases at V and 7 bases at J, with 19 bases between the two ends. There are 15 residues in the CDR3. The V gene's germline CDR1 is MNHNY and CDR2 SVGAGI (reference sequence). This CDR3 reads CASRTESGRLNEQFF. The CDR3 DNA follows: TGTGCCAGCAGAACGGAGAGTGGCCGGCTAAATGAGCAGTTCTTC.

This clonotype occurred many times. The chain uses TRBV7-2 and TRBJ1-6; D remains ambiguous. The CDR3 has 15 residues. The ends were cut back, 1 base at V and 3 bases at J, with 7 bases in the middle. CDR1 and CDR2 from the germline V gene are SGHTA and FQGNSA. The CDR3, as DNA: TGTGCCAGCAGCTTAGAGGCAGGCTATAATTCACCCCTCCACTTT. The encoded protein is CASSLEAGYNSPLHF.

Only a few counts were recorded for this clonotype. J is TRBJ1-6 and V is TRBV14, with 7 bases identical to TRBD1. This CDR3 region has 13 residues. Germline V gene sequence: CDR1 SGHDN, CDR2 FVKESK. Germline trimming cut 4 bases from V and 7 bases from J; bases unmatched to any gene: 1. CDR3 in amino acids: CASSRDSNSPLHF. DNA of the CDR3: TGTGCCAGCAGCCGGGACAGCAATTCACCCCTCCACTTT.

The chain recombines TRBV7-8 with TRBJ2-1; 11 positions agree with TRBD2. Germline V gene sequence: CDR1 SGHVS, CDR2 FQNEAQ. V shed 1 base, J shed 10 bases, and the junction held 6 bases outside the gene matches. The CDR3 extends over 15 amino acids. The chain's CDR3 is CASSLVAGGRGEQFF. CDR3 nucleotides: TGTGCCAGCAGCTTAGTAGCGGGAGGGAGAGGAGAGCAGTTCTTC.

This clonotype was recorded a few times. The V and J genes are TRBV25-1 and TRBJ1-2, with D perhaps matching TRBD1 (6 bases). Germline CDR1 MGHDK, CDR2 SYGVNS. V lost 3 bases and J 7 bases, leaving 18 bases between the germline ends. The CDR3 covers 15 residues. CDR3 sequence (DNA): TGTGCCAGCAGTGACTCTACAGGGAAGGGCAGTGGCTACACCTTC. This translates into CASSDSTGKGSGYTF.

This clonotype has ten or more counts. The CDR3 reads CASSEGLAEAFF. For the CDR3, the DNA is TGTGCCAGCAGCGAGGGGCTTGCTGAAGCTTTCTTT. The V call is TRBV12-3 or TRBV12-4, the J call TRBJ1-1; D may be TRBD1 (5 bases). CDR3 length equals 12 residues. V was clipped by 6 bases and J by 6 bases, with 11 bases between them.

This clonotype was recorded many times. The rearrangement joins TRBV4-3 to TRBJ1-3; 8 positions match TRBD1. Germline V CDR1 and CDR2: LGHNA, YSLEER. This CDR3 has 17 residues. V was clipped by 1 base and J by 2 bases; unmatched bases: 7. CDR3 DNA sequence: TGCGCCAGCAGCCAAGCGACAGGGGACGTTCCTGGAAACACCATATATTTT. Translated: CASSQATGDVPGNTIYF.

The chain uses TRBV29-1 and TRBJ1-1; weak D call: TRBD1 (6 bases). The length of the CDR3 is 12 residues. Per the germline V gene, CDR1 is SQVTM and CDR2 is ANQGSEA. V lost 7 bases to trimming and J lost 6 bases, with 15 bases between them. The chain's CDR3 is CSGRQVGAEAFF. The CDR3 region has the DNA TGCAGCGGAAGACAGGTTGGGGCTGAAGCTTTCTTT.